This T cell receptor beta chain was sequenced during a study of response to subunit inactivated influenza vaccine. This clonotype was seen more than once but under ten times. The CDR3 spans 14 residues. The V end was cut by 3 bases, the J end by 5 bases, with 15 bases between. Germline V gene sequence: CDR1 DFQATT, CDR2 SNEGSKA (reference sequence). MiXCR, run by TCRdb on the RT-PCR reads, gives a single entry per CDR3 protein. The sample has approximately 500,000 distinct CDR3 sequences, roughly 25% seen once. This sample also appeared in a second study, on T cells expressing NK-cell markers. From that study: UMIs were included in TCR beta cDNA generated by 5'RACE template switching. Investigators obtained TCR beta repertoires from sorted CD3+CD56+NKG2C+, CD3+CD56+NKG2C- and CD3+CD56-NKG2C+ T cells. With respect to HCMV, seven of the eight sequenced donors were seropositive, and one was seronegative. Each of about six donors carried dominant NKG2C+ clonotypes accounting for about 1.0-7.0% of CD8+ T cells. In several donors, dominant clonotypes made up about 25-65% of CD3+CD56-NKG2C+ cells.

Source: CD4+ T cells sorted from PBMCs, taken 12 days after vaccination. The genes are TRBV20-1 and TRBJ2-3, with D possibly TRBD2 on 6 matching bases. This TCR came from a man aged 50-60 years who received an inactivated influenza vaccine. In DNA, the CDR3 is TGCAGTGCTAGTTGGGGGGAGTTGGGAGATACGCAGTATTTT. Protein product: CSASWGELGDTQYF.